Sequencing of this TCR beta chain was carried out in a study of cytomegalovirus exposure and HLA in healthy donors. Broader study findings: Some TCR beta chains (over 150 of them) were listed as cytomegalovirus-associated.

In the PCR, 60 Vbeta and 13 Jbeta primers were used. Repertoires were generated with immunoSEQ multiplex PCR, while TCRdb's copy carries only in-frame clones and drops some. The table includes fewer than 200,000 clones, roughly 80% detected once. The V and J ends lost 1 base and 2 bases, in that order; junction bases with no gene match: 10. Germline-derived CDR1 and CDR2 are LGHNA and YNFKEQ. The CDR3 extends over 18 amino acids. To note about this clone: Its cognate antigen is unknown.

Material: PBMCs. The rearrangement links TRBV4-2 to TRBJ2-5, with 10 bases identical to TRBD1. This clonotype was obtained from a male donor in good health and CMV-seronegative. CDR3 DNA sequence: TGTGCCAGCAGCCAAGCAGGGACAGGGGTAGGGGGGCAAGAGACCCAGTACTTC. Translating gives CASSQAGTGVGGQETQYF.